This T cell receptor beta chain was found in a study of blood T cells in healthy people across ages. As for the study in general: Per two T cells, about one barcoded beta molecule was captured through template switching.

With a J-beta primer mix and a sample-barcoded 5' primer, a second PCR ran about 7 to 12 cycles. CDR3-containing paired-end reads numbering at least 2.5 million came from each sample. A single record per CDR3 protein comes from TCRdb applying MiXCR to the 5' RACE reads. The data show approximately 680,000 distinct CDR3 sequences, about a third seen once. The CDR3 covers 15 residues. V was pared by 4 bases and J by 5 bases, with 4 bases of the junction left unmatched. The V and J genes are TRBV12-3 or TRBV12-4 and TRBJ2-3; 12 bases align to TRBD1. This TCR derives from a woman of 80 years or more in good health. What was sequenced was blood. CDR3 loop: CASSSGTGGRDTQYF. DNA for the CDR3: TGTGCCAGCAGTTCCGGGACAGGGGGCAGAGATACGCAGTATTTT.